This paragraph reports one T cell receptor (beta chain). Its antigen is undetermined. Germline V gene data show CDR1 as SEHNR and CDR2 as FQNEAQ (reference sequence). The CDR3 extends over 11 amino acids. Between the trimmed V and J ends, which lost 1 base and 6 bases, there was a span of 4 bases. The source of the sample is a study of graft-versus-host responses after intestinal transplantation. Across the whole study: All of the recipients had induction that used anti-thymocyte globulin, then tacrolimus and steroids for approximately 3 years.

Study-wide points: Early post-transplant HvG declines were associated with peak circulating GvH clone levels.

The table came from immunoSEQ multiplex PCR; TCRdb's copy has only in-frame clones and leaves some out. The profile covers around 71,000 clones, with approximately 94% appearing a single time and around 0.57% taken by the ten largest. The gene calls are TRBV7-9 and TRBJ2-7, with D unclear. This TCR was sampled from a human donor who received an intestinal transplant. The source material was unstimulated CD8+ T cells sorted from spleen or lymph node cells, sampled before intestinal transplant. CDR3 amino acids: CASSLDFEQYF. CDR3 nucleotide sequence: TGTGCCAGCAGCTTAGACTTCGAGCAGTACTTC.